The T cell receptor beta chain described here comes from a study of cytomegalovirus exposure and HLA in healthy donors. Study-wide results and caveats: Compared with the roughly 700-donor mean, an Asian-associated ancestry cluster reportedly had fewer N-insertions, according to a later analysis. In a later analysis, V- and J-gene trimming of beta chains associated with a DCLRE1C missense variant, replicated independently.

Vbeta (60) and Jbeta (13) primers were used in the PCR. Here immunoSEQ multiplex PCR was the method, and the copy in TCRdb shows in-frame clones only, minus some. Among approximately 180,000 clones listed, around four fifths were seen once. In regard to this clone: Its cognate antigen is unknown.

Germline assignment: CDR1 SGHNT and CDR2 YENEEA. This CDR3 contains 13 residues. Between the trimmed V and J ends, which lost 2 bases and 7 bases, there was a span of 9 bases. The sequenced material came from PBMCs. This chain links TRBV11-3 with TRBJ2-1; D perhaps matches TRBD1 (5 bases). This clonotype was obtained from a woman aged 25-40 years in good health and CMV-seropositive. Here the CDR3 DNA reads TGTGCCAGCAGCTTATCAGGGCTGAATGAGCAGTTCTTC. This encodes CASSLSGLNEQFF.